These T cell receptor beta chains were read from a single sample in a study of blood T cell repertoires in COVID-19. Sequenced by immunoSEQ multiplex PCR; TCRdb stores in-frame clones only, minus some. The table shows 260,000 or so clones, with approximately 81% occurring only once. Sample: PBMCs or T cells enriched from blood (not recorded which). The origin of the receptors is a woman aged 45 to 65 who had recovered from COVID-19. Both conserved end residues are part of each CDR3. The D gene is left open where the match is weak. Some rows mark clone size as missing; the rest say once, few, many or name a class of expanded clone.

CDR3 DNA	CDR3 protein	D gene	clone size	V gene	J gene
TGCGCCAGCAGCCAAGACGACACAGCTAACACTGAAGCTTTCTTT	CASSQDDTANTEAFF	.	.	TRBV4-1	TRBJ1-1
TGTGCCAGCAGCCCGGGACAGCTCTCCGGCGAAAAACTGTTTTTT	CASSPGQLSGEKLFF	TRBD1	.	TRBV14	TRBJ1-4
TGCGCCAGCAGCGACCGGGACAGGAGTTACAATGAGCAGTTCTTC	CASSDRDRSYNEQFF	TRBD1	.	TRBV4-1	TRBJ2-1
TGTGCCAGCAACCGAGAGGGAGGGACAGGGGGCTTTAATGGCTACACCTTC	CASNREGGTGGFNGYTF	TRBD1	.	TRBV9	TRBJ1-2
TGTGCCAGCAGCTTGTTTAGCCAGGGCGGCTCCTCGGCCTATGGCTACACCTTC	CASSLFSQGGSSAYGYTF	.	once	TRBV5-6	TRBJ1-2
TGTGCCAGCAGCAAGGGGGCTGGAAACACCATATATTTT	CASSKGAGNTIYF	.	.	TRBV9	TRBJ1-3
TGCGCCAGCAGTGAGTCCAGTAGCGGGAGGGAGACCCAGTACTTC	CASSESSSGRETQYF	TRBD2	.	TRBV10-1	TRBJ2-5
TGTGCCAGCAGCGGAGAGGCTGGAGCTAGCGGATACTACGAGCAGTACTTC	CASSGEAGASGYYEQYF	TRBD2	.	TRBV9	TRBJ2-7
TGTGCCAGCAGTACCCTTAGGACAGAAAGCTACGAGCAGTACTTC	CASSTLRTESYEQYF	.	.	TRBV27	TRBJ2-7
TGTGCCAGCAGGGGCGTAGACTACGAGCAGTACTTC	CASRGVDYEQYF	.	once	TRBV6-5	TRBJ2-7
TGTGCCAGCAGTTTATCGATGAGGTTGGGCTACACCTTC	CASSLSMRLGYTF	.	.	TRBV12-3/TRBV12-4	TRBJ1-2
TGTGCCAGCAGCGCCGGGACTAGCGACCAAGAGACCCAGTACTTC	CASSAGTSDQETQYF	TRBD2	.	TRBV6-4	TRBJ2-5
TGTGCCAGCAGTTCGACAGGGTATAGCAATCAGCCCCAGCATTTT	CASSSTGYSNQPQHF	TRBD1	.	TRBV6-5	TRBJ1-5
TGTGCCAGTAGTATTGCGGAGACAGGGGTTGAAGCTTTCTTT	CASSIAETGVEAFF	TRBD1	.	TRBV19	TRBJ1-1
TGTGCCAGCAGCTTAGGTGAGGGAGGGGATACGCAGTATTTT	CASSLGEGGDTQYF	TRBD2	.	TRBV7-8	TRBJ2-3
TGTGCCTGGAGCCCGGACCGGACAGGGTGGTCACCCCTCCACTTT	CAWSPDRTGWSPLHF	TRBD1	.	TRBV30	TRBJ1-6
TGTGCCAGCAGCTCACCCTTTACTAGCGGGGGGGCTGATACGCAGTATTTT	CASSSPFTSGGADTQYF	TRBD2	.	TRBV7-9	TRBJ2-3
TGTGCCAGCAGCGCAACCGGACAGACTTATGGCTACACCTTC	CASSATGQTYGYTF	.	.	TRBV7-2	TRBJ1-2
TGTGCCACCGGACAGAGGAATGAAAAACTGTTTTTT	CATGQRNEKLFF	.	.	TRBV10-3	TRBJ1-4
TGTGCCAGCAGTTTATGGAAGGGGGCGCGCGGGACCCAGTACTTC	CASSLWKGARGTQYF	TRBD1	.	TRBV28	TRBJ2-5
TGCAGCGTTGAAGGGACAGGGGGACTGGGCTACGAGCAGTACTTC	CSVEGTGGLGYEQYF	TRBD1	.	TRBV29-1	TRBJ2-7
TGTGCCAGCAGCTTAGGGAACGAGGGAGAGCAGTACTTC	CASSLGNEGEQYF	.	once	TRBV5-6	TRBJ2-7
TGCGCCAGCAGCTTGGAGGGCAGGGTTGAGACCCAGTACTTC	CASSLEGRVETQYF	.	.	TRBV5-1	TRBJ2-5
TGTGCCAGCACCAGGGACAGCAATTCACCCCTCCACTTT	CASTRDSNSPLHF	TRBD1	.	TRBV27	TRBJ1-6
TGTGCCAGCTCCTTGACTAGCGGGAAGTACGAGCAGTACTTC	CASSLTSGKYEQYF	TRBD2	.	TRBV18	TRBJ2-7
TGTGCCAGTAAGGCTGGGGCATTTGATGGCTACACCTTC	CASKAGAFDGYTF	.	.	TRBV19	TRBJ1-2
TGTGCCAGCAGTTCACGACAGGGGCGAAACATGAACACTGAAGCTTTCTTT	CASSSRQGRNMNTEAFF	TRBD1	.	TRBV27	TRBJ1-1
TGTGCCAGCAGTGCTGGCGGGACTAGCGGGAGGAATGAGCAGTTCTTC	CASSAGGTSGRNEQFF	TRBD2	.	TRBV2	TRBJ2-1
TGCGCCAGCAGCCAAGGCCAGGGGGGATCCTATAATTCACCCCTCCACTTT	CASSQGQGGSYNSPLHF	TRBD1	.	TRBV4-1	TRBJ1-6
TGTGCCAGCAGCTTAGTTGGGACATTGAACACTGAAGCTTTCTTT	CASSLVGTLNTEAFF	.	.	TRBV11-2	TRBJ1-1
TGTGCCAGTAGTGGAACAGGGGGCAAAAACATTCAGTACTTC	CASSGTGGKNIQYF	TRBD1	.	TRBV19	TRBJ2-4
TGTGCCGCTAATCGAGGGTACGAGCAGTACTTC	CAANRGYEQYF	.	.	TRBV28	TRBJ2-7
TGTGCCAGCAGTTACCCGGGAAACTACAATGAGCAGTTCTTC	CASSYPGNYNEQFF	.	.	TRBV6-5	TRBJ2-1
TGCGCCAGCAGCCAGCACACCAATTCACCCCTCCACTTT	CASSQHTNSPLHF	.	.	TRBV4-1	TRBJ1-6
TGCGCCAGCAGCGCACAGGGCACCGGGGAGCTGTTTTTT	CASSAQGTGELFF	.	.	TRBV4-1	TRBJ2-2
TGTGCCAGCAGTTACTCGTCGGACAGGGGGTGGTACACCTTC	CASSYSSDRGWYTF	TRBD1	.	TRBV6-5	TRBJ1-2
TGCGCCAGCAGTGAGTCCTCACTAGCGGGGGGCCGCTATACGCAGTATTTT	CASSESSLAGGRYTQYF	TRBD2	.	TRBV10-1	TRBJ2-3
TGTGCCAGCAGTCAGAGCGGGAGGGCCAGGAATGAGCAGTTCTTC	CASSQSGRARNEQFF	TRBD2	.	TRBV9	TRBJ2-1
TGTGCCAGCAGCTACGGGACACCTCCCGGTGAGCAGTTCTTC	CASSYGTPPGEQFF	.	.	TRBV7-8	TRBJ2-1
TGTGCCAGCAGCTTATTCCTTACAGAAGGAAACACCATATATTTT	CASSLFLTEGNTIYF	.	.	TRBV11-2	TRBJ1-3
TGTGCCAGCAGCCCGTCAGCGACTAGCGGGTACAATGAGCAGTTCTTC	CASSPSATSGYNEQFF	TRBD2	few	TRBV7-3	TRBJ2-1
TGTGCCTGGAGTGTAATCGGGACAGGGGATCACAATGAGCAGTTCTTC	CAWSVIGTGDHNEQFF	TRBD1	few	TRBV30	TRBJ2-1
TGCGCCAGCAGCTTATGGGACAGAAAACCTACGGGGCAGTACTTC	CASSLWDRKPTGQYF	TRBD1	.	TRBV5-1	TRBJ2-7
TGTGCCAGCAGCTCCCGGGGGACTAGCTTGTTGAATGAGCAGTTCTTC	CASSSRGTSLLNEQFF	TRBD2	.	TRBV7-3	TRBJ2-1
TGTGCCAGCAGCCCCGGGACAGCAGGTGAAAAACTGTTTTTT	CASSPGTAGEKLFF	TRBD1	.	TRBV9	TRBJ1-4
TGTGCCAGCGCTGGGGGCGATGAAAAACTGTTTTTT	CASAGGDEKLFF	.	few	TRBV21-1	TRBJ1-4
TGCGCCAGCAGCGAAGGGACAGCTAACACCGGGGAGCTGTTTTTT	CASSEGTANTGELFF	TRBD1	.	TRBV5-1	TRBJ2-2
TGTGCCAGCAGCCAGGGACAGAGCTATGGCTACACCTTC	CASSQGQSYGYTF	TRBD1	once	TRBV7-9	TRBJ1-2
TGTGCCAGCAGCATCTTAGACAGGGTGAGGCGATACGAGCAGTACTTC	CASSILDRVRRYEQYF	TRBD1	.	TRBV27	TRBJ2-7
TGTGCCACCAGCAGGGACATCACGACAGGGGTTAACACCGGGGAGCTGTTTTTT	CATSRDITTGVNTGELFF	TRBD1	.	TRBV15	TRBJ2-2
TGTGCCAGCAGTGCTCGGGAGAAGGAGACCCAGTACTTC	CASSAREKETQYF	.	few	TRBV2	TRBJ2-5